The 15 T cell receptor beta chains given below trace back to one sample, sequenced in a study of Tregs in tolerant kidney transplant recipients. These TCRs' antigens remain unknown. Method: immunoSEQ multiplex PCR; TCRdb's copy keeps in-frame clones and lacks some. The data show about 1,700 clones, with about 70% seen just once and 4.4% held by the top ten. Material: CD8+ T cells from blood cultured with allogeneic cells. The origin of the receptors is a human donor in good health.

V and J are TRBV27 and TRBJ2-3; tentatively, D is TRBD2 (6 bases). The germline V and J ends were trimmed by 3 bases and 0 bases, with 13 bases remaining between them. Germline values: CDR1 MNHEY, CDR2 SMNVEV (reference sequence). This CDR3 contains 16 residues. CDR3 sequence (DNA): TGTGCCAGCAGTTTTAGCGGTTCAGCTAGCACAGATACGCAGTATTTT. Its translation: CASSFSGSASTDTQYF.

This clone was counted a single time. V and J are TRBV6-6 and TRBJ1-2, with a tentative D call TRBD1 (5 bases). CDR3 size: 13 residues. Germline V CDR1 and CDR2: MNHNY, SVGAGI (reference sequence). The V end lost 6 bases, the J end lost 8 bases, and 16 bases lay between the germline ends. In DNA, the CDR3 is TGTGCCAGCAGCCCAACGGGGCCAGGGGGCTACACCTTC. Encoded protein: CASSPTGPGGYTF.

This clone was seen a single time. The gene calls are TRBV5-8 and TRBJ1-4, with TRBD1 matching over 9 bases. The CDR3 consists of 16 residues. Germline trimming cut 4 bases from V and 7 bases from J; bases unmatched to any gene: 11. CDR1 and CDR2 (germline): SGHTS, YDEGEE. This CDR3 is CASSLPWTGESEKLFF. CDR3 nucleotides: TGTGCCAGCAGCCTCCCTTGGACAGGGGAGAGTGAAAAACTGTTTTTT.

The V and J genes are TRBV27 and TRBJ2-2; 9 nucleotides match TRBD1. This CDR3 contains 15 residues. Germline V lookup: CDR1 MNHEY, CDR2 SMNVEV (reference sequence). V gave up 6 bases and J gave up 6 bases; unmatched junction bases: 8. The CDR3 spells CASRAGQGSPGELFF. The CDR3 DNA follows: TGTGCCAGCAGAGCGGGACAGGGTTCGCCCGGGGAGCTGTTTTTT.

This clone appeared a few times. The chain joins TRBV2 to TRBJ2-7; D may be TRBD1 (5 bases). V lost 6 bases to trimming and J lost 2 bases, with 17 bases between them. Germline V lookup: CDR1 SNHLY, CDR2 FYNNEI. The CDR3 is made up of 15 amino acids. CDR3 in DNA: TGTGCCAGCAGGAGGCTAGACAGCCTAACCTACGAGCAGTACTTC. This gives the protein CASRRLDSLTYEQYF.

V and J are TRBV7-8 and TRBJ2-2; D gene uncertain. The CDR3 runs 14 residues. Trimming removed 2 bases at V and 0 bases at J, with 4 bases between. The germline CDR1 and CDR2 sequences are SGHVS and FQNEAQ. CDR3 coding DNA: TGTGCCAGCAGCTTAATTGCGAACACCGGGGAGCTGTTTTTT. Amino acids: CASSLIANTGELFF.

This clone has just one count. CDR3 sequence reads: CASSFSRTKGHYEQYF. CDR3 nucleotides: TGTGCCAGCAGCTTCTCCAGGACTAAAGGCCACTACGAGCAGTACTTC. The V call is TRBV7-8, the J call TRBJ2-7; the D gene is possibly TRBD2 (6 bases). The V and J ends lost 3 bases and 3 bases respectively, with 18 bases between them. Germline V gene lookup returns CDR1 SGHVS and CDR2 FQNEAQ. The CDR3 consists of 16 residues. The whole variable domain, remainder taken from reference TRBV7-8 and TRBJ2-7, is GAGVSQSPRYKVAKRGQDVALRCDPISGHVSLFWYQQALGQGPEFLTYFQNEAQLDKSGLPSDRFFAERPEGSVSTLKIQRTQQEDSAVYLCASSFSRTKGHYEQYFGPGTRLTVT.

J is TRBJ2-3 and V is TRBV9, with D unclear. Per the germline V gene, CDR1 is SGDLS and CDR2 is YYNGEE. The CDR3 is 12 amino acids. The ends were cut back, 3 bases at V and 2 bases at J, with 4 bases in the middle. The DNA for the CDR3 is TGTGCCAGCAGCGCTTACACAGATACGCAGTATTTT. It specifies CASSAYTDTQYF.

CDR3 DNA sequence: TGTGCCAGCAGTCCTGTGGGCTCCTACGAGCAGTACTTC. Translation gives CASSPVGSYEQYF. J is TRBJ2-7 and V is TRBV6-9; D is unclear. Germline V gives CDR1 MNHGY, CDR2 SVAAGI. The germline V and J ends were trimmed by 5 bases and 0 bases, with 8 bases remaining between them. This CDR3 spans 13 amino acids.

V and J are TRBV7-6 and TRBJ2-7; tentative D call: TRBD2 (7 bases). Germline CDR1 SGHVS, CDR2 FNYEAQ. The CDR3 has 13 residues. Deletions cut 5 bases from V and 6 bases from J, with 14 bases between. The CDR3 nucleotides are TGTGCCAGCAGCCTCGGGGGAGGGGGCGAGCAGTACTTC. Its protein is CASSLGGGGEQYF. Full variable domain (remainder filled in from reference TRBV7-6 and TRBJ2-7): GAGVSQSPRYKVTKRGQDVALRCDPISGHVSLYWYRQALGQGPEFLTYFNYEAQQDKSGLPNDRFSAERPEGSISTLTIQRTEQRDSAMYRCASSLGGGGEQYFGPGTRLTVT.

This chain connects TRBV7-9 to TRBJ2-1; a possible D gene is TRBD2 (6 bases). The ends were cut back, 1 base at V and 7 bases at J, with 8 bases in the middle. Germline V gives CDR1 SEHNR, CDR2 FQNEAQ (reference sequence). CDR3 size: 13 residues. CDR3 in DNA: TGTGCCAGCAGCTTAGATAGCGGAAATGAGCAGTTCTTC. This encodes CASSLDSGNEQFF. Full variable domain (rest looked up from reference TRBV7-9 and TRBJ2-1): DTGVSQNPRHKITKRGQNVTFRCDPISEHNRLYWYRQTLGQGPEFLTYFQNEAQLEKSRLLSDRFSAERPKGSFSTLEIQRTEQGDSAMYLCASSLDSGNEQFFGPGTRLTVL.

This clone was counted a few times. The chain combines TRBV27 with TRBJ2-3; 9 positions match TRBD2. The CDR3 loop spans 16 amino acids. Germline lookup yields CDR1 MNHEY and CDR2 SMNVEV (reference sequence). Trimming removed 3 bases from V and 2 bases from J; junction bases left unmatched: 6. CDR3 nucleotides: TGTGCCAGCAGTTTGGGGGCTAGCGGGGCCACAGATACGCAGTATTTT. Translation gives CASSLGASGATDTQYF.

The V call is TRBV10-3, the J call TRBJ2-7; TRBD2 matches at 12 bases. Looked up from germline, CDR1 is ENHRY and CDR2 is SYGVKD. The CDR3 length is 16 residues. V was clipped by 6 bases and J by 4 bases; unmatched bases: 10. The CDR3: CAISHGLAGQGYEQYF. The CDR3 DNA follows: TGTGCCATCAGCCACGGACTAGCGGGGCAAGGGTACGAGCAGTACTTC.

This clone was observed a single time. This chain connects TRBV6-1 to TRBJ2-7; D is possibly TRBD2 (5 bases). Trimming stripped 3 bases from V and 2 bases from J, with 11 bases between. CDR1 is MNHNS and CDR2 is SASEGT in the germline V gene. The CDR3 covers 14 residues. The CDR3 reads CASSDGGRAYEQYF. The CDR3 DNA is TGTGCCAGCAGTGATGGAGGCAGAGCCTACGAGCAGTACTTC.

The chain employs TRBV27 and TRBJ2-1; D is unclear. Germline V CDR1 and CDR2: MNHEY, SMNVEV (reference sequence). V was pared by 5 bases and J by 2 bases, with 4 bases between. The CDR3 is made up of 12 amino acids. For the CDR3, the DNA is TGTGCCAGCAGTCCGCCCTACAATGAGCAGTTCTTC. Its protein is CASSPPYNEQFF.